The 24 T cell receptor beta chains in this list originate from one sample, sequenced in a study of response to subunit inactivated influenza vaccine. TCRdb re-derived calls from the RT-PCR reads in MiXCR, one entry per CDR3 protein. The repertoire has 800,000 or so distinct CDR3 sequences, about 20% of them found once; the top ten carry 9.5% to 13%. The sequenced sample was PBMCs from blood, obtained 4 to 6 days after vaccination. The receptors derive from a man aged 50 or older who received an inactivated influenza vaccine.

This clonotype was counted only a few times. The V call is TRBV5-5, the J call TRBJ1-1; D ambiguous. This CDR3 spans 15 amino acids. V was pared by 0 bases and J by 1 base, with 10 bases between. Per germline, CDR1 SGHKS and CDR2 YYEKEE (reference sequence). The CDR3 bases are TGTGCCAGCAGCTTGGGAACCGCCGAGAACACTGAAGCTTTCTTT. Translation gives CASSLGTAENTEAFF.

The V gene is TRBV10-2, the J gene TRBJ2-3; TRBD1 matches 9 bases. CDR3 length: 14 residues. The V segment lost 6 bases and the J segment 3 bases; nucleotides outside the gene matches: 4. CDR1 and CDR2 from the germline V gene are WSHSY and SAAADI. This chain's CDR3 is CASSRDRETDTQYF. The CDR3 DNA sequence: TGCGCCAGCAGCAGGGACAGGGAAACAGATACGCAGTATTTT.

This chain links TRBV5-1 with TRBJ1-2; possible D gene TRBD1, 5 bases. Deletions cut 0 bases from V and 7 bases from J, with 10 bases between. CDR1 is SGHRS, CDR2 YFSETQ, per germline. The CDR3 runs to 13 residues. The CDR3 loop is CASSLDGGGGYTF. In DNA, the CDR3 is TGCGCCAGCAGCTTGGATGGGGGTGGTGGCTACACCTTC.

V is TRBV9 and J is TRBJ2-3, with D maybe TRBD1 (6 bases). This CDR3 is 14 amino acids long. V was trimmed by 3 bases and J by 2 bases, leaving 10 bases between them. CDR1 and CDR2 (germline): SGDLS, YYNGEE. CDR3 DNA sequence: TGTGCCAGCAGCGCGACAGGATCCACAGATACGCAGTATTTT. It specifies CASSATGSTDTQYF.

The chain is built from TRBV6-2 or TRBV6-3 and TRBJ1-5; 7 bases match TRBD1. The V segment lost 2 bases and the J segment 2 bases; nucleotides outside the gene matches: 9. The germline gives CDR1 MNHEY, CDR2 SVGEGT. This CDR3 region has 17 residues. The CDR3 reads CASSYGGPGGGNQPQHF. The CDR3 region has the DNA TGTGCCAGCAGTTACGGAGGTCCAGGGGGTGGCAATCAGCCCCAGCATTTT.

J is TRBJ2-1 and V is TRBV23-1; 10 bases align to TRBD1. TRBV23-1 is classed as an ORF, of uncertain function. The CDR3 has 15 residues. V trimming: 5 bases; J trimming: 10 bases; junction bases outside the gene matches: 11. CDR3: CASSYRDRGFYEQFF. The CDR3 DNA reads TGCGCCAGCAGTTACCGGGACAGGGGTTTTTACGAGCAGTTCTTC.

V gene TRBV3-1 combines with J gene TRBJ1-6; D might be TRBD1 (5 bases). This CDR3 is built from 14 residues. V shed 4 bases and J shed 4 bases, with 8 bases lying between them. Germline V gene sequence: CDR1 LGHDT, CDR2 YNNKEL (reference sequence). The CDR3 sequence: CASSLRTYNSPLHF. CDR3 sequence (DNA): TGTGCCAGCAGCCTGAGGACATATAATTCACCCCTCCACTTT.

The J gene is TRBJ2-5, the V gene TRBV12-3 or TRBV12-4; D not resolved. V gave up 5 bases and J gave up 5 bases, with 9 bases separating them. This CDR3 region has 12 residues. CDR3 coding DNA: TGTGCCAGCAGTGCGTATTACGAGACCCAGTACTTC. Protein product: CASSAYYETQYF.

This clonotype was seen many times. For the CDR3, the DNA is TGCAGCGTTGAACGGCAGATGAACACTGAAGCTTTCTTT. Amino acid sequence: CSVERQMNTEAFF. The V and J genes are TRBV29-1 and TRBJ1-1; D unclear. Per germline, CDR1 SQVTM and CDR2 ANQGSEA. The CDR3 is made up of 13 amino acids. Trimming cost V 2 bases and J 0 bases, with 7 bases left between them.

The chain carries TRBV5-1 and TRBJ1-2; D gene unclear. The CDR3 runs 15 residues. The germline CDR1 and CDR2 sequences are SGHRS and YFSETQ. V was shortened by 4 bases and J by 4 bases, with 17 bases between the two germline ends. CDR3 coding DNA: TGCGCCAGCAGCGCAACGCCGACGGGAGTCTATGGCTACACCTTC. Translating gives CASSATPTGVYGYTF.

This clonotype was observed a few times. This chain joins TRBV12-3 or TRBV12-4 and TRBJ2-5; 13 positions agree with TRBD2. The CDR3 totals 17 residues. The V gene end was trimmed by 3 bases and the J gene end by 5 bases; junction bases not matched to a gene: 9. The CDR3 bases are TGTGCCAGCAGTTTGGCGGGACTAGCGGGATTTAACGAGACCCAGTACTTC. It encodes CASSLAGLAGFNETQYF.

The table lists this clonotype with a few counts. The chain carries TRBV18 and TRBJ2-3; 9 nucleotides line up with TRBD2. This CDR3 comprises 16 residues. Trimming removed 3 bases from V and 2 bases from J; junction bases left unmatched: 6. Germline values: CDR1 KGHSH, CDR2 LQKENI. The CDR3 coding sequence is TGTGCCAGCTCACCCTTAGCGGGGGATATCACAGATACGCAGTATTTT. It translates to CASSPLAGDITDTQYF. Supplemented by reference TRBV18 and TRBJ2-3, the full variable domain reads NAGVMQNPRHLVRRRGQEARLRCSPMKGHSHVYWYRQLPEEGLKFMVYLQKENIIDESGMPKERFSAEFPKEGPSILRIQQVVRGDSAAYFCASSPLAGDITDTQYFGPGTRLTVL.

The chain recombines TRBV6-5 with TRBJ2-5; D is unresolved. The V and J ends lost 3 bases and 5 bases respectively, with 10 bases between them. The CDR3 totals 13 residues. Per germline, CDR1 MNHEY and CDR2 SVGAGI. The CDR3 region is CASSYSQVETQYF. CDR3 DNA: TGTGCCAGCAGTTATTCCCAAGTGGAGACCCAGTACTTC.

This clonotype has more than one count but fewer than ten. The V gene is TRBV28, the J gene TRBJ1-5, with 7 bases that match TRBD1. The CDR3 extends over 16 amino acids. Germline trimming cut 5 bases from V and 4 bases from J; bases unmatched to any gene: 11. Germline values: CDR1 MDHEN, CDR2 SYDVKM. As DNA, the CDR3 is TGTGCCAGCAGTCCAACTCGGGACAGCTATAATCAGCCCCAGCATTTT. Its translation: CASSPTRDSYNQPQHF.

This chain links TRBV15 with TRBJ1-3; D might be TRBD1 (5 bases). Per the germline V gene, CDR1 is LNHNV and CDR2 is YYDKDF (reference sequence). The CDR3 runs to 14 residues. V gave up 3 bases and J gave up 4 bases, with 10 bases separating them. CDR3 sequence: CATSSGTGGNTIYF. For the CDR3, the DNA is TGTGCCACCAGCAGCGGGACCGGCGGAAACACCATATATTTT. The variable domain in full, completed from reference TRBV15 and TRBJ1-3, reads DAMVIQNPRYQVTQFGKPVTLSCSQTLNHNVMYWYQQKSSQAPKLLFHYYDKDFNNEADTPDNFQSRRPNTSFCFLDIRSPGLGDTAMYLCATSSGTGGNTIYFGEGSWLTVV.

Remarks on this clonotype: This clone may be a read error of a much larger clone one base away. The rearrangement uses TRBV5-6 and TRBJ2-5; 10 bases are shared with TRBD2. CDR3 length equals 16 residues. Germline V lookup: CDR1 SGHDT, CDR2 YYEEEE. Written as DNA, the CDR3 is TGTGCCAGCAGCTTGCCCCCAGCGGGGGGGCGTGAGAACCAGTACTTC. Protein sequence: CASSLPPAGGRENQYF.

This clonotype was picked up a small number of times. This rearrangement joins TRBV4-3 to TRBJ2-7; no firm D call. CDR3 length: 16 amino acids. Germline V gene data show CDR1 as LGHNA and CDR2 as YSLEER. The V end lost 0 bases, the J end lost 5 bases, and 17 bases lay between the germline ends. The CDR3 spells CASSQDFGYRVDEQYF. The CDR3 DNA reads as TGCGCCAGCAGCCAAGATTTCGGATATAGGGTGGACGAGCAGTACTTC.

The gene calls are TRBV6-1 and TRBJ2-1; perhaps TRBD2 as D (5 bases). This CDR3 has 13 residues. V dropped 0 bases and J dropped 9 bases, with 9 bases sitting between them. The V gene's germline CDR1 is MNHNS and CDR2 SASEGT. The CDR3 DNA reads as TGTGCCAGCAGTGAAGCGCTTCGGGGTGAGCAGTTCTTC. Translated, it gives CASSEALRGEQFF.

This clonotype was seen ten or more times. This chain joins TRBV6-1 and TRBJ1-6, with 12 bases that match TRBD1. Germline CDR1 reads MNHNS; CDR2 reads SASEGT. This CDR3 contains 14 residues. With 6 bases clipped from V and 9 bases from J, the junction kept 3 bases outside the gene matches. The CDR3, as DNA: TGTGCCAGCAGGGGACAGGGGGCAAGTTCACCCCTCCACTTT. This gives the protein CASRGQGASSPLHF.

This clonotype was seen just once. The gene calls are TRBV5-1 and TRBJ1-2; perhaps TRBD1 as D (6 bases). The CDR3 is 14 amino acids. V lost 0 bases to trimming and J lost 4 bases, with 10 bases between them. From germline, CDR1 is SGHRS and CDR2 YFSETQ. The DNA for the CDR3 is TGCGCCAGCAGCTTGGACAGGGCTGCCTATGGCTACACCTTC. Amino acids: CASSLDRAAYGYTF.

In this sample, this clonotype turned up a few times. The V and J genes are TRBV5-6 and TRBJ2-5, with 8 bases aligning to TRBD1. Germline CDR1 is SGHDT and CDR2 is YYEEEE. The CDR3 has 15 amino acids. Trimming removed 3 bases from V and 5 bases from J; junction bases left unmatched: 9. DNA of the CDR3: TGTGCCAGCAGCTCGGAAGTAACAGGGGGTGAGACCCAGTACTTC. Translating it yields CASSSEVTGGETQYF.

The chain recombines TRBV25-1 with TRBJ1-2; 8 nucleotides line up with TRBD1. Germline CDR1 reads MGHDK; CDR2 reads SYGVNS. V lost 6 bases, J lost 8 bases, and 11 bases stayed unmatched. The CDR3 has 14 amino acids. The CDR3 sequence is CASRADRGPFGYTF. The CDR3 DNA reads TGTGCCAGCAGAGCTGACAGGGGCCCCTTCGGCTACACCTTC.

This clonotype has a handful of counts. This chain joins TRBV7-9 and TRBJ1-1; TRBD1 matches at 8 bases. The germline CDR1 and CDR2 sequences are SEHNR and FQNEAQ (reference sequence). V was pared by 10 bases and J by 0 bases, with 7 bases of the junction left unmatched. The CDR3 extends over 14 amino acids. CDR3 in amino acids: CAITQGAMNTEAFF. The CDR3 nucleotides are TGTGCCATCACGCAGGGGGCGATGAACACTGAAGCTTTCTTT.

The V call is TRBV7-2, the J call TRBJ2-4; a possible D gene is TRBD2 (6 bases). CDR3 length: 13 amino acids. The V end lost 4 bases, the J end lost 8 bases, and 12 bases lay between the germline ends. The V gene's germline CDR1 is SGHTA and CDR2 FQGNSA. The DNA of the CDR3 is TGTGCCAGCAGCTCACTTTCGGGGGACATTCAGTACTTC. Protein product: CASSSLSGDIQYF.